One T cell receptor beta chain is described in this entry. The authors' processing: Estimation of nucleated cell counts relied on the amplification of reference gene primers. Clones were sequenced by immunoSEQ multiplex PCR, and TCRdb holds only the in-frame ones, with some missing. From that table come the V and J calls and clone size; the DNA was used to work out D and trimming. The profile shows 53,000 or so clones, 60% to 80% of them singletons. Germline V gene sequence: CDR1 SGHRS, CDR2 YFSETQ. The CDR3 is 14 amino acids. Unmatched junction bases numbered 7, after V lost 4 bases and J lost 5 bases. This sample was taken from a study of blood T cell repertoires in COVID-19. Overall study context: The origin of the acute and convalescent COVID-19 samples was the United States, Italy and Spain. The cDNA or gDNA used as material had been derived from T cells, B-cell-depleted T cells, or PBMCs.

The rearrangement links TRBV5-1 to TRBJ2-5, with 8 nucleotides matching TRBD2. This sequence originates from a man in his sixties or seventies with active or convalescent COVID-19. The specimen sequenced was peripheral blood. CDR3 residues: CASSPGAGEETQYF. CDR3 in DNA: TGCGCCAGCAGCCCGGGAGCGGGAGAGGAGACCCAGTACTTC.